The 21 T cell receptor beta chains reported below all come from one sample, sequenced in a study of cytomegalovirus exposure and HLA in healthy donors. Primers for the PCR totalled 60 Vbeta and 13 Jbeta. TCRdb's table, derived via immunoSEQ multiplex PCR, lists solely in-frame clones and lacks some. Of hundreds of thousands of clones in the sample, over 80% were seen once. The sequencing input was PBMCs. The source of these receptors is a man aged 35 to 55 in good health and CMV-seropositive.

The rearrangement joins TRBV7-9 to TRBJ2-1; D possibly corresponds to TRBD1 (7 bases). With 3 bases removed from V and 6 bases from J, the gap between germline ends came to 12 bases. The CDR3 is made up of 14 amino acids. CDR1 and CDR2 (germline): SEHNR, FQNEAQ (reference sequence). Here the CDR3 reads CASSFDREVNEQFF. CDR3 DNA: TGTGCCAGCAGCTTCGACAGGGAGGTCAATGAGCAGTTCTTC.

This sequence joins TRBV2 and TRBJ2-7, with 7 nucleotides matching TRBD1. The CDR3 is 12 amino acids. After removal of 6 bases from V and 2 bases from J, the junction contained 1 base not matched to a gene. CDR1 and CDR2 (germline): SNHLY, FYNNEI. CDR3 bases: TGTGCCAGCAGAGGGGGCCCCTACGAGCAGTACTTC. Translated, it gives CASRGGPYEQYF.

The V gene is TRBV7-3, the J gene TRBJ2-1, with 7 bases that match TRBD1. The V segment lost 4 bases and the J segment 6 bases; nucleotides outside the gene matches: 6. CDR1 SGHTA and CDR2 FQGTGA come from the germline V gene. The CDR3 has 14 amino acids. This chain's CDR3 is CASSSAGTVNEQFF. In nucleotides, the CDR3 is TGTGCCAGCAGCTCTGCTGGGACAGTCAATGAGCAGTTCTTC. The variable domain in full, completed from reference TRBV7-3 and TRBJ2-1, reads GAGVSQTPSNKVTEKGKYVELRCDPISGHTALYWYRQSLGQGPEFLIYFQGTGAADDSGLPNDRFFAVRPEGSVSTLKIQRTERGDSAVYLCASSSAGTVNEQFFGPGTRLTVL.

This chain links TRBV6-1 with TRBJ1-1; maybe TRBD1 (6 bases). The CDR3 covers 18 residues. Trimming cost V 1 base and J 3 bases, with 21 bases left between them. Germline-derived CDR1 and CDR2 are MNHNS and SASEGT. The CDR3 sequence: CASSEVVGRGGYDTEAFF. The CDR3 nucleotides are TGTGCCAGCAGTGAAGTTGTGGGGAGGGGGGGTTATGACACTGAAGCTTTCTTT.

The genes are TRBV9 and TRBJ2-1; 8 nucleotides agree with TRBD1. V was clipped by 4 bases and J by 7 bases; unmatched bases: 7. This CDR3 comprises 14 residues. Germline V lookup: CDR1 SGDLS, CDR2 YYNGEE. The CDR3 DNA reads as TGTGCCAGCAGCATACAAGGACAGGGTAATGAGCAGTTCTTC. Protein product: CASSIQGQGNEQFF.

The chain is built from TRBV19 and TRBJ1-1; perhaps TRBD1 as D (5 bases). V lost 7 bases and J lost 3, with 18 bases in between. The CDR3 is 15 amino acids. The germline CDR1 and CDR2 sequences are LNHDA and SQIVND (reference sequence). CDR3 DNA sequence: TGTGCCAGTACCGGGCCCCAGGGCTTCTACACTGAAGCTTTCTTT. It specifies CASTGPQGFYTEAFF.

A note on this clone: The junction shows a germline mismatch at one end, possibly a read error. The chain has TRBV14 and TRBJ2-7, with 11 nucleotides matching TRBD2. Germline V gene lookup returns CDR1 SGHDN and CDR2 FVKESK. The CDR3 has 21 amino acids. CDR3 in amino acids: CASSQGGLAGYFSSFPVLQYF. The CDR3 DNA is TGTGCCAGCAGTCAAGGAGGACTAGCGGGTTATTTCAGTTCGTTCCCAGTTCTCCAGTACTTC.

The chain uses TRBV6-1 and TRBJ2-7; the match to TRBD1 covers 10 bases. CDR1 is MNHNS and CDR2 is SASEGT in the germline V gene. With 6 bases clipped from V and 0 bases from J, the junction kept 2 bases outside the gene matches. This CDR3 contains 14 residues. The CDR3 spells CASSGQGGSYEQYF. The CDR3 DNA is TGTGCCAGCAGCGGACAGGGGGGCTCCTACGAGCAGTACTTC.

The V gene is TRBV5-5, the J gene TRBJ2-1; 12 bases agree with TRBD2. The CDR3 loop spans 14 amino acids. V dropped 7 bases and J dropped 7; count of bases not matched to a gene: 6. Germline-derived CDR1 and CDR2 are SGHKS and YYEKEE (reference sequence). CDR3: CASLLAGGPNEQFF. CDR3 DNA: TGTGCCAGCCTCCTAGCGGGAGGGCCGAATGAGCAGTTCTTC.

The chain is built from TRBV9 and TRBJ2-3, with 11 nucleotides matching TRBD1. This CDR3 is 17 amino acids long. The germline V gene has CDR1 SGDLS and CDR2 YYNGEE. With V trimmed by 4 bases and J by 3 bases, 10 bases remained unmatched. CDR3 region: CASSTGQGAFLTDTQYF. The CDR3 coding sequence is TGTGCCAGCAGCACAGGACAGGGGGCATTTTTGACAGATACGCAGTATTTT.

The V call is TRBV2, the J call TRBJ1-4; a possible D gene is TRBD1 (5 bases). Trimming shortened V by 8 bases and J by 7 bases, and 20 bases separated the two germline ends. The CDR3 is made up of 15 amino acids. CDR1 is SNHLY and CDR2 is FYNNEI in the germline V gene. CDR3 in amino acids: CASGGVPGSVEKLFF. CDR3 coding DNA: TGTGCCAGCGGTGGGGTCCCAGGGTCCGTTGAAAAACTGTTTTTT.

V gene TRBV10-2 combines with J gene TRBJ1-2; 7 bases agree with TRBD1. Per germline, CDR1 WSHSY and CDR2 SAAADI. CDR3 length equals 15 residues. The junction had 7 bases not matched to a gene; V was cut back by 5 bases and J by 1 base. The CDR3 DNA reads as TGCGCCAGCAGTTCTGAGACAGGGTATAACTATGGCTACACCTTC. This sequence encodes CASSSETGYNYGYTF.

The chain recombines TRBV7-8 with TRBJ1-5, with 7 bases fitting TRBD1. This CDR3 contains 14 residues. Looked up from germline, CDR1 is SGHVS and CDR2 is FQNEAQ. Trimming took 4 bases from V and 3 from J; bases not matched to a gene: 3. CDR3 bases: TGTGCCAGCAGCTCGGGACAGTCCAATCAGCCCCAGCATTTT. The encoded protein is CASSSGQSNQPQHF.

This sequence joins TRBV25-1 and TRBJ2-7; weak D call: TRBD1 (6 bases). CDR3 size: 16 residues. Germline CDR1 is MGHDK and CDR2 is SYGVNS. V gave up 3 bases and J gave up 0 bases, with 15 bases separating them. The CDR3 DNA reads TGTGCCAGCAGTGATCAGGGGACATTAATCTCCTACGAGCAGTACTTC. Its protein is CASSDQGTLISYEQYF.

The chain joins TRBV20-1 to TRBJ1-2; the D is unclear. This CDR3 region has 8 residues. The germline V gene encodes CDR1 DFQATT and CDR2 SNEGSKA (reference sequence). In DNA, the CDR3 is TGCAGAACAGATGGCTACACCTTC. Translated: CRTDGYTF.

This chain uses TRBV11-2 with TRBJ2-7, with 7 bases lining up with TRBD1. The CDR3 sequence is 15 residues long. Germline CDR1 and CDR2: SGHAT and FQNNGV. Losses at the gene ends were 0 bases for V and 2 bases for J; bases not matched to a gene: 4. The CDR3 DNA follows: TGTGCCAGCAGCTTAGAACAGGGGCCAACCTACGAGCAGTACGTC. This translates into CASSLEQGPTYEQYV.

A few counts support this clone. V gene TRBV5-1 combines with J gene TRBJ2-5; 10 bases line up with TRBD2. The CDR3 consists of 17 residues. With V trimmed by 4 bases and J by 1 base, 10 bases remained unmatched. Germline V gene data show CDR1 as SGHRS and CDR2 as YFSETQ. The CDR3 loop reads CASSARAGTSAQETQYF. The CDR3 region has the DNA TGCGCCAGCAGCGCCCGGGCAGGGACTAGCGCCCAAGAGACCCAGTACTTC.

The sample holds a few counts of this clone. CDR3 nucleotides: TGTGCCAGCAGTGCCAAGACAGGGGCCTTGAACACTGAAGCTTTCTTT. It is translated as CASSAKTGALNTEAFF. V and J are TRBV6-1 and TRBJ1-1; 8 positions match TRBD1. The CDR3 runs to 16 residues. Trimming at V came to 4 bases and at J to 0 bases, leaving 7 bases not matched to a gene. From germline, CDR1 is MNHNS and CDR2 SASEGT.

The J gene is TRBJ1-5, the V gene TRBV18; maybe TRBD1 (6 bases). Per the germline V gene, CDR1 is KGHSH and CDR2 is LQKENI. Trimming took 5 bases from V and 5 from J, leaving 13 bases between them. The length of the CDR3 is 14 residues. Here the CDR3 DNA reads TGTGCCAGCTCAGTACAGGGCCTCGATCAGCCCCAGCATTTT. It yields the protein CASSVQGLDQPQHF.

The rearrangement links TRBV25-1 to TRBJ2-5, with a weak D call TRBD2 (6 bases). With 3 bases removed from V and 3 bases from J, the gap between germline ends came to 11 bases. Germline CDR1 is MGHDK and CDR2 is SYGVNS. The CDR3 loop spans 14 amino acids. The DNA for the CDR3 is TGTGCCAGCAGTGATCGGACTATAGAAGAGACCCAGTACTTC. It specifies CASSDRTIEETQYF.

The count of this clone is one. The genes are TRBV28 and TRBJ2-7, with D possibly TRBD2 on 5 matching bases. This CDR3 is 12 amino acids long. V was shortened by 2 bases and J by 4 bases, with 6 bases between the two germline ends. The germline CDR1 and CDR2 sequences are MDHEN and SYDVKM. CDR3 bases: TGTGCCAGCAGTTTACGGGATTACGAGCAGTACGTC. Translating gives CASSLRDYEQYV.